Shown below are 13 T cell receptor beta chains from a single sample sequenced in a study of blood T cell repertoires in COVID-19. Measured with immunoSEQ multiplex PCR; TCRdb has only the in-frame clones, and not every one. The sample has approximately 380,000 clones; around 85% are singletons. The sample consisted of peripheral blood. These receptors were taken from a woman aged 18-29 years with acute or convalescent COVID-19.

V gene TRBV11-1 combines with J gene TRBJ1-1; possibly TRBD1 for D (6 bases). The germline gives CDR1 SGHAT, CDR2 FQDESV (reference sequence). This CDR3 is 14 amino acids long. Trimming took 0 bases from V and 3 from J, leaving 8 bases between them. The CDR3 is CASSLAPGDTEAFF. The CDR3 coding sequence is TGTGCCAGCAGCTTAGCCCCAGGGGACACTGAAGCTTTCTTT.

The rearrangement links TRBV19 to TRBJ1-3; possibly TRBD1 for D (5 bases). The CDR3 consists of 15 residues. The V and J ends lost 6 bases and 8 bases respectively, with 20 bases between them. Germline CDR1 is LNHDA and CDR2 is SQIVND (reference sequence). This CDR3 reads CASRFRPDSWDTIYF. In DNA, the CDR3 is TGTGCCAGTAGGTTCCGGCCAGACAGCTGGGACACCATATATTTT.

The chain employs TRBV9 and TRBJ2-1, with D uncertain. CDR3 length: 12 residues. The germline CDR1 and CDR2 sequences are SGDLS and YYNGEE. V was cut by 4 bases and J by 8 bases, with 10 bases left in between. CDR3 bases: TGTGCCAGCAGCCTACTTGCCCATGAGCAGTTCTTC. This translates into CASSLLAHEQFF.

For the CDR3, the DNA is TGTGCCTGGAGTGTATTAGGCGCGGGGAGCTCTGGAAACACCATATATTTT. Translation: CAWSVLGAGSSGNTIYF. V and J are TRBV30 and TRBJ1-3; D is uncertain. V was clipped by 0 bases and J by 0 bases, with 15 bases between them. Germline loops: CDR1 GTSNPN, CDR2 SVGIG (reference sequence). The CDR3 is 17 residues long. Variable domain in full (rest from reference TRBV30 and TRBJ1-3): SQTIHQWPATLVQPVGSPLSLECTVEGTSNPNLYWYRQAAGRGLQLLFYSVGIGQISSEVPQNLSASRPQDRQFILSSKKLLLSDSGFYLCAWSVLGAGSSGNTIYFGEGSWLTVV.

The V call is TRBV30, the J call TRBJ2-1; 10 bases are shared with TRBD2. The CDR3 spans 13 residues. V shed 3 bases, J shed 13 bases, and the junction held 9 bases outside the gene matches. Germline CDR1 is GTSNPN and CDR2 is SVGIG (reference sequence). In DNA form, the CDR3 reads TGTGCCTGGAGGTTCCCGAGCGGGGGGGCCCAGTTCTTC. Residues: CAWRFPSGGAQFF.

In its sample, this clone was seen once. This chain joins TRBV5-8 and TRBJ2-3; 8 positions agree with TRBD2. CDR1 is SGHTS, CDR2 YDEGEE, per germline. This CDR3 has 19 residues. V shed 0 bases, J shed 5 bases, and the junction held 17 bases outside the gene matches. The CDR3, as DNA: TGTGCCAGCAGCTTGGTGGTAACTAGCGGCCCACCTCGAGGAGATACGCAGTATTTT. Protein product: CASSLVVTSGPPRGDTQYF.

The chain is built from TRBV30 and TRBJ2-6, with D maybe TRBD1 (5 bases). This CDR3 spans 15 amino acids. Trimming shortened V by 3 bases and J by 2 bases, and 11 bases separated the two germline ends. Germline-derived CDR1 and CDR2 are GTSNPN and SVGIG (reference sequence). The CDR3 nucleotides are TGTGCCTGGAGCCTTAGGGGTACTGGGGCCAACGTCCTGACTTTC. It is translated as CAWSLRGTGANVLTF.

The V and J genes are TRBV11-1 and TRBJ2-7; D might be TRBD1 (5 bases). Germline CDR1 reads SGHAT; CDR2 reads FQDESV (reference sequence). The CDR3 spans 13 residues. V was trimmed by 0 bases and J by 3 bases, leaving 6 bases between them. The chain's CDR3 is CASSLAQGYEQYF. In DNA, the CDR3 is TGTGCCAGCAGCTTAGCCCAGGGCTACGAGCAGTACTTC.

The chain links TRBV19 to TRBJ1-1; the D is unclear. Trimming took off 6 bases at V and 3 bases at J, with 11 bases between the two ends. This CDR3 region has 13 residues. Germline V CDR1 and CDR2: LNHDA, SQIVND (reference sequence). The CDR3 reads CASSSDSDTEAFF. CDR3 sequence (DNA): TGTGCCAGTAGCTCCGACTCGGACACTGAAGCTTTCTTT.

The genes are TRBV5-6 and TRBJ1-2; tentatively, D is TRBD1 (5 bases). In germline, CDR1 is SGHDT, CDR2 YYEEEE. The CDR3 contains 13 residues. Trimming left V 7 bases short and J 5 bases short, with 15 bases between. This chain's CDR3 is CASHFRGHYGYTF. The CDR3 coding sequence is TGTGCCAGCCACTTTAGGGGTCATTATGGCTACACCTTC.

The chain joins TRBV30 to TRBJ1-6; D gene unclear. The CDR3 totals 14 residues. Germline CDR1 is GTSNPN and CDR2 is SVGIG (reference sequence). Trimming removed 7 bases at V and 0 bases at J, with 10 bases between. In DNA, the CDR3 is TGTGCCTTACAGAAGAGCTCCTATAATTCACCCCTCCACTTT. Its protein product is CALQKSSYNSPLHF.

This chain links TRBV28 with TRBJ1-2; D gene unclear. The CDR3 totals 15 residues. Trimming shortened V by 1 base and J by 4 bases, and 13 bases separated the two germline ends. Germline CDR1 is MDHEN and CDR2 is SYDVKM. In DNA form, the CDR3 reads TGTGCCAGCAGTTTATCCATCACGGTCCCCTATGGCTACACCTTC. Its protein product is CASSLSITVPYGYTF.

CDR3: CASSLTGQGSLVPGTEAFF. Written as DNA, the CDR3 is TGTGCCAGCAGCTTGACGGGACAGGGGTCGTTAGTTCCGGGCACTGAAGCTTTCTTT. The rearrangement uses TRBV5-4 and TRBJ1-1; 10 bases are shared with TRBD1. V dropped 1 base and J dropped 4; count of bases not matched to a gene: 16. Germline V gene data show CDR1 as SGHNT and CDR2 as YYREEE (reference sequence). This CDR3 has 19 amino acids. Using reference TRBV5-4 and TRBJ1-1 for the parts outside the CDR3, the full variable domain is ETGVTQSPTHLIKTRGQQVTLRCSSQSGHNTVSWYQQALGQGPQFIFQYYREEENGRGNFPPRFSGLQFPNYSSELNVNALELDDSALYLCASSLTGQGSLVPGTEAFFGQGTRLTVV.